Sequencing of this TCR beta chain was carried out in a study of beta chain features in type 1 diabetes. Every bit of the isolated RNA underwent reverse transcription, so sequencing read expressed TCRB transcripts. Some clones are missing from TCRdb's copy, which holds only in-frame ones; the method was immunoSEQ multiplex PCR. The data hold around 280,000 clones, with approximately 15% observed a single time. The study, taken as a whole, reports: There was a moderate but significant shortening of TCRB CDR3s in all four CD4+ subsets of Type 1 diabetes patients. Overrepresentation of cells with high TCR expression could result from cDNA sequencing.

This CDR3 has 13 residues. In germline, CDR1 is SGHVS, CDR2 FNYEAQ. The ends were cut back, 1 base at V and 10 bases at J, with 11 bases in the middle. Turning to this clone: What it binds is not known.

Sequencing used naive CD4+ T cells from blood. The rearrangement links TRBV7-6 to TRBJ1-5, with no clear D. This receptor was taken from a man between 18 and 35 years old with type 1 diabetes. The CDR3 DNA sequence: TGTGCCAGCAGCTTAGAGGTCTCAGGTCCCCAGCATTTT. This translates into CASSLEVSGPQHF.